The 32 T cell receptor beta chains given below trace back to one sample, sequenced in a study of cytomegalovirus exposure and HLA in healthy donors. PCR employed 60 Vbeta and 13 Jbeta primers. Assay: immunoSEQ multiplex PCR; the TCRdb copy retains only in-frame clones and omits some. The sample gives approximately 35,000 clones, less than 75% of which show up once; roughly a tenth is in the top ten. What was sequenced was PBMCs. These receptor sequences come from a man aged 35 to 55 in good health and CMV-seropositive.

V and J are TRBV27 and TRBJ2-2, with D perhaps TRBD2 (7 bases). Trimming left V 3 bases short and J 3 bases short, with 17 bases between. The germline gives CDR1 MNHEY, CDR2 SMNVEV (reference sequence). The CDR3 spans 17 residues. In nucleotides, the CDR3 is TGTGCCAGCAGTTTTAAAAGGGGGGGGGCGGACACCGGGGAGCTGTTTTTT. Protein: CASSFKRGGADTGELFF.

The chain has TRBV10-3 and TRBJ2-7; weak D call: TRBD1 (5 bases). The CDR3 has 15 residues. Germline CDR1 and CDR2: ENHRY and SYGVKD. With 6 bases removed from V and 3 bases from J, the gap between germline ends came to 18 bases. CDR3 amino acids: CAIRGQGSLIYEQYF. The DNA of the CDR3 is TGTGCCATCAGAGGACAAGGATCCCTAATCTACGAGCAGTACTTC.

This clone was recorded a few times. This chain uses TRBV12-5 with TRBJ2-2; TRBD1 is a possible D gene (5 bases). V gave up 6 bases and J gave up 1 base, with 9 bases separating them. Per the germline V gene, CDR1 is LGHNT and CDR2 is FRNRAP. The CDR3 runs 14 residues. The CDR3 DNA reads TGTGCTAGTGGCGTAGACAGGAACACCGGGGAGCTGTTTTTT. Protein: CASGVDRNTGELFF.

This clone was counted between two and nine times. The chain uses TRBV6-1 and TRBJ2-3; 14 bases align to TRBD2. J was trimmed by 1 base and V by 4 bases; bases with no gene match: 7. CDR1 and CDR2 (germline): MNHNS, SASEGT. The CDR3 runs to 18 residues. In DNA form, the CDR3 reads TGTGCCAGCAGTGGGAGACTAGCGGGGGGGCCCGGCACAGATACGCAGTATTTT. Its protein product is CASSGRLAGGPGTDTQYF.

The V call is TRBV5-4, the J call TRBJ2-4, with D possibly TRBD1 on 5 matching bases. Germline loops: CDR1 SGHNT, CDR2 YYREEE (reference sequence). Trimming removed 1 base at V and 8 bases at J, with 13 bases between. The CDR3 has 14 amino acids. The CDR3 DNA sequence: TGTGCCAGCAGCTTGCGACAGTTGGAAGACATTCAGTACTTC. Its protein product is CASSLRQLEDIQYF.

There are a few counts of this clone. The chain joins TRBV10-3 to TRBJ2-5; TRBD1 matches 8 bases. The CDR3 consists of 14 residues. V dropped 6 bases and J dropped 4; count of bases not matched to a gene: 7. Germline assignment: CDR1 ENHRY and CDR2 SYGVKD. The chain's CDR3 is CAIRPDRGGETQYF. The CDR3 DNA follows: TGTGCCATCAGGCCAGACAGGGGCGGAGAGACCCAGTACTTC.

There are a few counts of this clone. The chain combines TRBV7-2 with TRBJ1-2; 10 bases line up with TRBD1. Germline V gene data show CDR1 as SGHTA and CDR2 as FQGNSA. The CDR3 spans 17 residues. V lost 1 base, J lost 8 bases, and 13 bases stayed unmatched. The chain's CDR3 is CASSLDRPRGTGEGYTF. CDR3 nucleotide sequence: TGTGCCAGCAGCTTAGATCGTCCCCGGGGGACAGGGGAAGGCTACACCTTC. Full variable domain (missing parts from reference TRBV7-2 and TRBJ1-2): GAGVSQSPSNKVTEKGKDVELRCDPISGHTALYWYRQSLGQGLEFLIYFQGNSAPDKSGLPSDRFSAERTGGSVSTLTIQRTQQEDSAVYLCASSLDRPRGTGEGYTFGSGTRLTVV.

The J gene is TRBJ1-4, the V gene TRBV5-4; 7 nucleotides match TRBD1. Germline-derived CDR1 and CDR2 are SGHNT and YYREEE (reference sequence). V dropped 4 bases and J dropped 16; count of bases not matched to a gene: 10. CDR3 length: 12 residues. The CDR3 sequence: CASSTRDSQKFF. DNA for the CDR3: TGTGCCAGCAGCACAAGGGACAGTCAAAAGTTTTTT.

This clone was counted a single time. The CDR3 DNA is TGCAGCGCTACGGACAGGGGTGGCGAAAAACTGTTTTTT. The encoded protein is CSATDRGGEKLFF. This rearrangement joins TRBV29-1 to TRBJ1-4; 9 bases agree with TRBD1. The CDR3 is made up of 13 amino acids. CDR1 and CDR2 from the germline V gene are SQVTM and ANQGSEA. Unmatched junction bases numbered 8, after V lost 7 bases and J lost 8 bases.

The chain carries TRBV11-2 and TRBJ1-2, with D uncertain. The V end lost 5 bases, the J end lost 0 bases, and 13 bases lay between the germline ends. There are 15 residues in the CDR3. CDR1 and CDR2 from the germline V gene are SGHAT and FQNNGV. DNA of the CDR3: TGTGCCAGCAGCCCGGCGAGAGGGACTAACTATGGCTACACCTTC. Translating gives CASSPARGTNYGYTF.

The DNA of the CDR3 is TGTGCCACCCGGACAGGGGGGGAGAATGTAGCTTTCTTT. Protein: CATRTGGENVAFF. This chain joins TRBV10-3 and TRBJ1-1, with 10 bases fitting TRBD1. The V segment lost 10 bases and the J segment 10 bases; nucleotides outside the gene matches: 12. The CDR3 is 13 residues long. Germline CDR1 and CDR2: ENHRY and SYGVKD.

The chain has TRBV19 and TRBJ2-1, with 10 bases aligning to TRBD2. V lost 2 bases, J lost 0 bases, and 4 bases stayed unmatched. The CDR3 covers 17 residues. Germline V lookup: CDR1 LNHDA, CDR2 SQIVND (reference sequence). The CDR3 loop reads CASSIIAGGLSYNEQFF. The CDR3 DNA sequence: TGTGCCAGTAGTATAATAGCGGGGGGTCTCTCCTACAATGAGCAGTTCTTC.

The rearrangement uses TRBV6-1 and TRBJ2-5, with 11 bases fitting TRBD2. CDR1 is MNHNS and CDR2 is SASEGT in the germline V gene. The CDR3 loop spans 15 amino acids. The J segment lost 7 bases and the V segment lost 5 bases, leaving 9 bases of the junction unmatched. In DNA form, the CDR3 reads TGTGCCAGCAGTCAACTAGCGGGGGTGGGGGGGACCCAGTACTTC. As protein: CASSQLAGVGGTQYF.

The genes are TRBV28 and TRBJ2-5, with D possibly TRBD1 on 5 matching bases. V was pared by 7 bases and J by 5 bases, with 17 bases between. The CDR3 spans 14 residues. Germline V gene lookup returns CDR1 MDHEN and CDR2 SYDVKM. CDR3 nucleotides: TGTGCCAGCACCCCAGGAACAGGACGGGAGACCCAGTACTTC. Protein sequence: CASTPGTGRETQYF.

The V gene is TRBV5-1, the J gene TRBJ2-3, with D possibly matching TRBD1 (6 bases). Trimming stripped 1 base from V and 4 bases from J, with 16 bases between. CDR3 size: 16 residues. Germline values: CDR1 SGHRS, CDR2 YFSETQ. CDR3 in DNA: TGCGCCAGCAGCTTGTCGCAGGGGTCATTCGCAGATACGCAGTATTTT. Translated: CASSLSQGSFADTQYF.

V is TRBV12-2 and J is TRBJ2-5; the tabulated D call, TRBD1, remains unverified against the DNA. The J call may be faulty, since TRBJ2-7 better matches the DNA end. TRBV12-2 counts as a pseudogene. This CDR3 comprises 17 residues. This CDR3 reads CASRLVSGTATSYEQYF. The CDR3 DNA reads as TGTGCAAGTCGCTTAGTGTCCGGGACAGCCACCTCCTACGAGCAGTACTTC.

The gene calls are TRBV2 and TRBJ2-7, with 10 bases identical to TRBD1. Gene TRBJ2-1 matches the end of the DNA better, so the J call may be wrong. The CDR3 has 15 amino acids. CDR1 and CDR2 from the germline V gene are SNHLY and FYNNEI. The chain's CDR3 is CASSEWGTGDNEQFF. DNA for the CDR3: TGTGCCAGCAGTGAATGGGGGACAGGGGACAATGAGCAGTTCTTC.

The gene calls are TRBV4-2 and TRBJ1-2; tentatively, D is TRBD1 (5 bases). V dropped 0 bases and J dropped 2 bases, with 13 bases sitting between them. The CDR3 is 16 residues long. The germline CDR1 and CDR2 sequences are LGHNA and YNFKEQ. The CDR3 loop reads CASSQDIGAGNYGYTF. DNA for the CDR3: TGTGCCAGCAGCCAAGATATTGGGGCCGGGAACTATGGCTACACCTTC.

The V call is TRBV11-3, the J call TRBJ1-3; unclear D gene. The germline gives CDR1 SGHNT, CDR2 YENEEA. The CDR3 has 14 residues. V lost 0 bases and J lost 4, with 7 bases in between. The CDR3 spells CASSLEGTGNTIYF. Written as DNA, the CDR3 is TGTGCCAGCAGCTTAGAGGGCACCGGAAACACCATATATTTT.

Comment on this clone: One junction end disagrees with the germline gene, perhaps due to a read error. This sample includes further DNA sequences coding for the same CDR3. This sequence joins TRBV5-4 and TRBJ2-7; the D gene is possibly TRBD2 (5 bases). From germline, CDR1 is SGHNT and CDR2 YYREEE (reference sequence). The CDR3 has 16 amino acids. The CDR3 sequence: CASSLPGVSGIGEQYF. DNA for the CDR3: TGCGCCAGCAGCTTGCCTGGAGTAAGCGGAATTGGCGAGCAGTACTTC.

The CDR3 loop reads CASSKTGTVGREQYF. CDR3 sequence (DNA): TGTGCCAGCAGTAAAACCGGGACGGTGGGGAGGGAGCAGTACTTC. The V gene is TRBV2, the J gene TRBJ2-7; the D gene is possibly TRBD2 (6 bases). The length of the CDR3 is 15 residues. V lost 5 bases, J lost 7 bases, and 21 bases lay in between. Germline V gives CDR1 SNHLY, CDR2 FYNNEI.

The V and J genes are TRBV7-3 and TRBJ2-2; weak D call: TRBD1 (6 bases). The V end was cut by 1 base, the J end by 6 bases, with 15 bases between. The CDR3 has 16 residues. Germline V gives CDR1 SGHTA, CDR2 FQGTGA. CDR3 residues: CASSLRLLGASGELFF. The DNA of the CDR3 is TGTGCCAGCAGCTTAAGGTTACTGGGGGCCTCCGGGGAGCTGTTTTTT.

The chain carries TRBV4-2 and TRBJ2-1; 8 bases line up with TRBD2. Per the germline V gene, CDR1 is LGHNA and CDR2 is YNFKEQ. The CDR3 consists of 15 residues. With 5 bases clipped from V and 9 bases from J, the junction kept 12 bases outside the gene matches. The CDR3 spells CASSWTPTSEAEQFF. CDR3 in DNA: TGTGCCAGCAGCTGGACCCCGACTAGCGAGGCTGAGCAGTTCTTC.

V is TRBV5-1 and J is TRBJ2-7, with D possibly being TRBD1 (6 bases). The germline V gene has CDR1 SGHRS and CDR2 YFSETQ. The CDR3 covers 16 residues. V shed 1 base and J shed 4 bases, with 18 bases lying between them. The CDR3 sequence is CASSLLPKDRLYEQYF. CDR3 sequence (DNA): TGCGCCAGCAGCTTGCTTCCTAAGGACAGATTATACGAGCAGTACTTC.

The rearrangement uses TRBV2 and TRBJ1-5, with TRBD1 matching over 10 bases. The CDR3 has 13 amino acids. In germline, CDR1 is SNHLY, CDR2 FYNNEI. V was pared by 7 bases and J by 15 bases, with 12 bases of the junction left unmatched. CDR3 sequence reads: CASIPGTGALGHF. The CDR3 region has the DNA TGTGCCAGCATTCCCGGGACAGGGGCCCTCGGGCATTTT.

This chain links TRBV19 with TRBJ2-7; TRBD1 is a possible D gene (5 bases). Trimming removed 4 bases at V and 3 bases at J, with 16 bases between. The CDR3 sequence is 15 residues long. CDR1 and CDR2 from the germline V gene are LNHDA and SQIVND (reference sequence). CDR3 sequence (DNA): TGTGCCAGTAGTAGAAGGGGTGACCCCGACTACGAGCAGTACTTC. Amino acid sequence: CASSRRGDPDYEQYF.

This clone was seen once. The chain couples TRBV11-3 to TRBJ2-1; D unclear. Trimming cost V 4 bases and J 6 bases, with 13 bases left between them. Germline-derived CDR1 and CDR2 are SGHNT and YENEEA. CDR3 length: 14 residues. CDR3 sequence (DNA): TGTGCCAGCAGCTCTGAGTCGTATGCCAATGAGCAGTTCTTC. It specifies CASSSESYANEQFF.

This clone was detected only a few times. The chain is built from TRBV7-2 and TRBJ1-6; 7 bases map to TRBD1. V trimming: 4 bases; J trimming: 8 bases; junction bases outside the gene matches: 5. The CDR3 has 14 amino acids. CDR1 and CDR2 from the germline V gene are SGHTA and FQGNSA. For the CDR3, the DNA is TGTGCCAGCAGCTCGACAGGGTTTGATTCACCCCTCCACTTT. Its protein is CASSSTGFDSPLHF.

This sequence joins TRBV15 and TRBJ1-2; weak D call: TRBD1 (6 bases). This CDR3 region has 15 residues. V was pared by 1 base and J by 7 bases, with 16 bases between. Germline V gene sequence: CDR1 LNHNV, CDR2 YYDKDF (reference sequence). DNA for the CDR3: TGTGCCACCAGCAGAGTGACCCAGGGGAGCGGTGGCTACACCTTC. The encoded protein is CATSRVTQGSGGYTF.

V usage is TRBV30 and J usage is TRBJ1-1, with D perhaps TRBD1 (5 bases). This CDR3 comprises 14 residues. Germline CDR1 is GTSNPN and CDR2 is SVGIG (reference sequence). V was pared by 0 bases and J by 1 base, with 9 bases between. CDR3 DNA sequence: TGTGCCTGGAGTGTAGGGGCAGAGAACACTGAAGCTTTCTTT. It codes for CAWSVGAENTEAFF.

The rearrangement uses TRBV10-3 and TRBJ1-2; 7 nucleotides align to TRBD1. J was trimmed by 7 bases and V by 6 bases; bases with no gene match: 5. From germline, CDR1 is ENHRY and CDR2 SYGVKD. This CDR3 comprises 12 residues. Written as DNA, the CDR3 is TGTGCCATCAGCAACAGGGACAGTGGCTACACCTTC. It is translated as CAISNRDSGYTF.

This clone was seen a handful of times. J is TRBJ2-7 and V is TRBV5-6; D remains unclear. This CDR3 region has 13 residues. V was trimmed by 4 bases and J by 4 bases, leaving 12 bases between them. Germline V gene data show CDR1 as SGHDT and CDR2 as YYEEEE. The CDR3 protein is CASSVLDRYEQYF. The CDR3 DNA reads TGTGCCAGCAGCGTGCTAGACCGGTACGAGCAGTACTTC.